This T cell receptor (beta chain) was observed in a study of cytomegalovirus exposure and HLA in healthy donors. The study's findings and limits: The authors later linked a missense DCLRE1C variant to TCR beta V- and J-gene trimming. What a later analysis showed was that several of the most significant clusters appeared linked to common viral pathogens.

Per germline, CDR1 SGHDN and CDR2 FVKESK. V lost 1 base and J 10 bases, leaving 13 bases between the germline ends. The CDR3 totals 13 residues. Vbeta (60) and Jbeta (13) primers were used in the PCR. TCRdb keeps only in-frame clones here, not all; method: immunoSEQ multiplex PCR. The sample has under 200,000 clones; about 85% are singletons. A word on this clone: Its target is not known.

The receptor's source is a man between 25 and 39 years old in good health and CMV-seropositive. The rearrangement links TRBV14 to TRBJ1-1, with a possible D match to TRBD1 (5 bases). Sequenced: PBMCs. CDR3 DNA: TGTGCCAGCAGCCAAGTTCAGGGTGGTGTAGCTTTCTTT. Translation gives CASSQVQGGVAFF.